Below are 8 T cell receptor beta chains sequenced from a single sample in a study of regulatory T cells in long-lasting Graves disease. Stated time point: newly diagnosed GD, antithyroid drugs for less than 3 months. From PBMCs, RNA was extracted and then used to make the TCR library. Investigators prepared the TCR beta libraries by applying iRepertoire HTBI primers and Arm-PCR of CDR3 regions. TCRdb redid the calling of the multiplex PCR reads with MiXCR, one entry per CDR3 protein. Of roughly 610,000 distinct CDR3 sequences listed, 15% to 20% are singletons. The sample was also reused in another study, on T cells in Graves' hyperthyroidism and ophthalmopathy.

Sequenced material: peripheral blood mononuclear cells (PBMCs), taken at new diagnosis, from a patient treated with antithyroid drugs. The receptors come from a woman aged 25-40 years with Graves disease.

This clonotype was seen more than once but under ten times. The chain employs TRBV27 and TRBJ1-2; the D gene is possibly TRBD1 (5 bases). Per the germline V gene, CDR1 is MNHEY and CDR2 is SMNVEV (reference sequence). Trimming pared 6 bases from V and 1 base from J, leaving 15 bases between. The CDR3 loop spans 15 amino acids. As DNA, the CDR3 is TGTGCCAGCAGCCTCCTTGGGACGGTTAACTATGGCTACACCTTC. Its translation: CASSLLGTVNYGYTF.

This clonotype has at least ten counts. V usage is TRBV5-1 and J usage is TRBJ2-7, with TRBD1 identical over 7 bases. Losses at the gene ends were 5 bases for V and 5 bases for J; bases not matched to a gene: 10. This CDR3 contains 14 residues. CDR1 is SGHRS, CDR2 YFSETQ, per germline. The CDR3, as DNA: TGCGCCAGCAGGGTACAGGGGAGTGGGCACGAGCAGTACTTC. It is translated as CASRVQGSGHEQYF. The full variable domain, with the rest looked up from reference TRBV5-1 and TRBJ2-7, is KAGVTQTPRYLIKTRGQQVTLSCSPISGHRSVSWYQQTPGQGLQFLFEYFSETQRNKGNFPGRFSGRQFSNSRSEMNVSTLELGDSALYLCASRVQGSGHEQYFGPGTRLTVT.

This clonotype has a count of ten or more. The V and J genes are TRBV28 and TRBJ1-5; possibly TRBD1 for D (5 bases). V lost 9 bases to trimming and J lost 2 bases, with 14 bases between them. The length of the CDR3 is 14 residues. Germline V gives CDR1 MDHEN, CDR2 SYDVKM. The CDR3 region is CASAGGVGNQPQHF. The DNA of the CDR3 is TGTGCCAGTGCCGGGGGGGTCGGCAATCAGCCCCAGCATTTT.

The sample holds many counts of this clonotype. The chain joins TRBV20-1 to TRBJ1-2, with TRBD1 as a possible D gene (6 bases). With 3 bases removed from V and 1 base from J, the gap between germline ends came to 9 bases. From germline, CDR1 is DFQATT and CDR2 SNEGSKA (reference sequence). This CDR3 has 13 amino acids. CDR3 sequence: CSASEQGNYGYTF. The DNA for the CDR3 is TGCAGTGCTAGCGAACAGGGTAACTATGGCTACACCTTC.

V and J are TRBV19 and TRBJ2-3, with a tentative D call TRBD2 (6 bases). Trimming cost V 4 bases and J 4 bases, with 15 bases left between them. CDR3 length: 15 residues. The V gene's germline CDR1 is LNHDA and CDR2 SQIVND (reference sequence). The CDR3: CASSNDWRVADTQYF. The CDR3 DNA is TGTGCCAGTAGTAATGACTGGAGGGTCGCAGATACGCAGTATTTT. The full variable domain, rest sourced from reference TRBV19 and TRBJ2-3, is DGGITQSPKYLFRKEGQNVTLSCEQNLNHDAMYWYRQDPGQGLRLIYYSQIVNDFQKGDIAEGYSVSREKKESFPLTVTSAQKNPTAFYLCASSNDWRVADTQYFGPGTRLTVL.

This clonotype was counted only a few times. The chain combines TRBV20-1 with TRBJ2-7; 12 bases line up with TRBD2. Germline lookup yields CDR1 DFQATT and CDR2 SNEGSKA (reference sequence). The CDR3 has 14 residues. V shed 3 bases and J 2 bases; nucleotides not matched to a gene: 2. CDR3 loop: CSASLAGGPYEQYF. DNA for the CDR3: TGCAGTGCTAGTCTAGCGGGAGGGCCCTACGAGCAGTACTTC.

V usage is TRBV7-9 and J usage is TRBJ2-6, with D tentatively TRBD2 (5 bases). Germline CDR1 reads SEHNR; CDR2 reads FQNEAQ (reference sequence). The V gene lost 2 bases and the J gene lost 3 bases, with 17 bases spanning the gap. The CDR3 runs 18 residues. CDR3 DNA: TGTGCCAGCAGCTTATCAGGCCGGGTTCGGGGTGGGGCCAACGTCCTGACTTTC. Translation gives CASSLSGRVRGGANVLTF.

This clonotype was recorded many times. The chain couples TRBV7-3 to TRBJ2-5; D may correspond to TRBD1 or TRBD2 (6 bases each). Looked up from germline, CDR1 is SGHTA and CDR2 is FQGTGA. Deletions cut 5 bases from V and 5 bases from J, with 24 bases between. The CDR3 extends over 17 amino acids. The CDR3 DNA reads as TGTGCCAGCAGCCAGAGGGGGGTGAGGAACAACGAGGAGACCCAGTACTTC. Translated, it gives CASSQRGVRNNEETQYF.